This passage covers 10 T cell receptor beta chains from one sample sequenced in a study of CD8 T cells in ankylosing spondylitis. In TCRdb, the 5' RACE reads were re-called with MiXCR into one record per CDR3 protein. Counted here are about 160,000 distinct CDR3 sequences, under 45% occurring once; the ten biggest clones make up over 12%. Material for sequencing was synovial fluid, either unsorted or a sorted T cell fraction (not recorded which). Receptor source: a male donor with ankylosing spondylitis.

The rearrangement links TRBV7-8 to TRBJ2-7, with D perhaps TRBD2 (6 bases). The germline CDR1 and CDR2 sequences are SGHVS and FQNEAQ. This CDR3 is 15 amino acids long. The V and J ends lost 2 bases and 3 bases respectively, with 14 bases between them. This CDR3 reads CASSLWSGSLYEQYF. CDR3 bases: TGTGCCAGCAGCTTATGGTCCGGGAGCCTCTACGAGCAGTACTTC.

This chain uses TRBV7-9 with TRBJ1-4; TRBD1 is a possible D gene (6 bases). The CDR3 has 16 residues. CDR1 and CDR2 (germline): SEHNR, FQNEAQ (reference sequence). Trimming left V 4 bases short and J 8 bases short, with 20 bases between. The DNA for the CDR3 is TGTGCCAGCAGCTCTACCGACAGGACTCGCGGGGAAAAACTGTTTTTT. It encodes CASSSTDRTRGEKLFF.

The V call is TRBV11-2, the J call TRBJ2-1, with D perhaps TRBD1 (6 bases). Trimming cost V 4 bases and J 8 bases, with 24 bases left between them. This CDR3 contains 17 residues. Germline CDR1 is SGHAT and CDR2 is FQNNGV. The CDR3 DNA reads as TGTGCCAGCAGCTCCCACCTAGACAGGACAAGTAGGGATGAGCAGTTCTTC. Translation: CASSSHLDRTSRDEQFF.

This clonotype was counted between two and nine times. This sequence joins TRBV10-3 and TRBJ2-7, with D uncertain. Trimming pared 2 bases from V and 2 bases from J, leaving 10 bases between. Per the germline V gene, CDR1 is ENHRY and CDR2 is SYGVKD. This CDR3 has 14 residues. The CDR3 DNA reads as TGTGCCATCAGTGAGCCTGTAAATACCTACGAGCAGTACTTC. Its protein product is CAISEPVNTYEQYF.

The sample holds many counts of this clonotype. The J gene is TRBJ1-2, the V gene TRBV30; D gene uncertain. The germline V and J ends were trimmed by 0 bases and 14 bases, with 16 bases remaining between them. The length of the CDR3 is 12 residues. Germline V gene data show CDR1 as GTSNPN and CDR2 as SVGIG (reference sequence). The chain's CDR3 is CAWSVLQVEYTF. The CDR3, as DNA: TGTGCCTGGAGTGTATTGCAGGTGGAATATACCTTC.

This clonotype has just one count. The V call is TRBV11-3, the J call TRBJ2-5, with D perhaps matching TRBD1 (6 bases). This CDR3 is built from 15 residues. Germline loops: CDR1 SGHNT, CDR2 YENEEA. The germline V and J ends were trimmed by 5 bases and 0 bases, with 13 bases remaining between them. The CDR3 spells CASSQGQTYQETQYF. The CDR3 DNA follows: TGTGCCAGCAGCCAAGGACAGACGTACCAAGAGACCCAGTACTTC. Using reference TRBV11-3 and TRBJ2-5 for the parts outside the CDR3, the full variable domain is EAGVVQSPRYKIIEKKQPVAFWCNPISGHNTLYWYLQNLGQGPELLIRYENEEAVDDSQLPKDRFSAERLKGVDSTLKIQPAELGDSAVYLCASSQGQTYQETQYFGPGTRLLVL.

The genes are TRBV21-1 and TRBJ2-2; the table's D call of TRBD2 was not tested on the DNA. TRBV21-1 is termed a pseudogene. The CDR3 sequence is 13 residues long. This CDR3 is CASIFSLTGELFF. The CDR3 DNA sequence: TGTGCCAGCATCTTTAGTCTAACCGGGGAGCTGTTTTTT.

J is TRBJ1-1 and V is TRBV4-1, with a possible D match to TRBD1 (5 bases). Trimming left V 1 base short and J 3 bases short, with 12 bases between. This CDR3 contains 15 residues. CDR1 is MGHRA, CDR2 YSYEKL, per germline. The CDR3 spells CASSQVTQGDTEAFF. CDR3 nucleotides: TGCGCCAGCAGCCAAGTCACTCAGGGAGACACTGAAGCTTTCTTT.

Only a few counts were recorded for this clonotype. The rearrangement joins TRBV4-1 to TRBJ2-1, with a weak D call TRBD1 (6 bases). CDR1 and CDR2 (germline): MGHRA, YSYEKL. Trimming pared 5 bases from V and 0 bases from J, leaving 14 bases between. The CDR3 totals 16 residues. The CDR3 coding sequence is TGCGCCAGCAGCTACAGACAGGATAGCTCCTACAATGAGCAGTTCTTC. Translating gives CASSYRQDSSYNEQFF.

This clonotype showed up just a few times. The rearrangement uses TRBV5-6 and TRBJ2-7, with D unclear. V was pared by 0 bases and J by 0 bases, with 7 bases between. Per germline, CDR1 SGHDT and CDR2 YYEEEE. The CDR3 totals 14 residues. The CDR3 sequence: CASSLVGPSYEQYF. As DNA, the CDR3 is TGTGCCAGCAGCTTGGTAGGGCCCTCCTACGAGCAGTACTTC.